The 9 T cell receptor beta chains given below trace back to one sample, sequenced in a study of T-cell memory formation after mild COVID-19. TCRdb independently ran MiXCR on the 5' RACE reads; one entry per CDR3 protein. The sample includes 90,000 to 120,000 distinct CDR3 sequences, under 15% seen only once; the top ten take about 39%. The specimen sequenced was PBMCs or a T cell subset sorted from them (not recorded which). Receptors were obtained from a man aged 18 to 29 who had mild COVID-19 (a few samples of this study predate the infection). Cell type and time point are not known.

This clonotype was seen only a few times. This chain links TRBV7-9 with TRBJ1-1, with D maybe TRBD1 (6 bases). V shed 1 base and J shed 7 bases, with 19 bases lying between them. The CDR3 covers 16 residues. The V gene's germline CDR1 is SEHNR and CDR2 FQNEAQ (reference sequence). CDR3 sequence reads: CASSLGLSGGAGEAFF. The CDR3 region has the DNA TGTGCCAGCAGCTTAGGGTTATCCGGGGGCGCCGGTGAAGCTTTCTTT.

The V call is TRBV6-2 or TRBV6-3, the J call TRBJ2-7; D gene ambiguous. Germline V CDR1 and CDR2: MNHEY, SVGEGT. The CDR3 is 10 residues long. The germline V and J ends were trimmed by 10 bases and 6 bases, with 10 bases remaining between them. The CDR3 loop reads CATRAGEQYF. The CDR3 region has the DNA TGTGCCACCCGGGCTGGCGAGCAGTACTTC.

V is TRBV7-2 and J is TRBJ1-4; D unclear. The CDR3 sequence is 14 residues long. From germline, CDR1 is SGHTA and CDR2 FQGNSA. Trimming took 5 bases from V and 0 from J, leaving 7 bases between them. CDR3 DNA: TGTGCCAGCAGCCGGTGGGCAACTAATGAAAAACTGTTTTTT. Translating it yields CASSRWATNEKLFF.

This clonotype was picked up many times. The chain employs TRBV10-1 and TRBJ2-5, with a weak D call TRBD1 (5 bases). Germline V gene sequence: CDR1 WNHNN, CDR2 SYGVQD (reference sequence). V was clipped by 4 bases and J by 5 bases, with 14 bases between them. The CDR3 sequence is 14 residues long. CDR3 protein: CASSGTTSGETQYF. The CDR3 coding sequence is TGCGCCAGCAGTGGGACAACGTCCGGTGAGACCCAGTACTTC.

This chain links TRBV19 with TRBJ1-1; no clear D gene. CDR3 length equals 13 residues. The germline V gene encodes CDR1 LNHDA and CDR2 SQIVND (reference sequence). Trimming removed 3 bases from V and 1 base from J, with 6 bases in between. The DNA for the CDR3 is TGTGCCAGTAGTATCTCAGAGAACACTGAAGCTTTCTTT. Protein product: CASSISENTEAFF.

V and J are TRBV10-3 and TRBJ2-7, with D hard to call. CDR1 is ENHRY, CDR2 SYGVKD, per germline. This CDR3 contains 12 residues. The V end was cut by 6 bases, the J end by 2 bases, with 8 bases between. DNA for the CDR3: TGTGCCATCAGAGACCCCCCCTACGAGCAGTACGTC. Its translation: CAIRDPPYEQYV.

This clonotype was detected only a few times. The chain uses TRBV4-3 and TRBJ1-1, with TRBD1 as a possible D gene (5 bases). V was trimmed by 0 bases and J by 1 base, leaving 12 bases between them. The germline CDR1 and CDR2 sequences are LGHNA and YSLEER. CDR3 length: 16 residues. The CDR3 DNA reads TGCGCCAGCAGCCAAGACCGGGGCCTTGCGAACACTGAAGCTTTCTTT. Translated: CASSQDRGLANTEAFF.

The V gene is TRBV10-3, the J gene TRBJ2-2; D unclear. In germline, CDR1 is ENHRY, CDR2 SYGVKD. CDR3 length equals 15 residues. Trimming pared 10 bases from V and 3 bases from J, leaving 18 bases between. CDR3 loop: CATQDGPKDTGELFF. The CDR3, as DNA: TGTGCCACCCAGGACGGCCCGAAAGACACCGGGGAGCTGTTTTTT.

This chain uses TRBV2 with TRBJ2-1; 7 nucleotides line up with TRBD1. Germline V gives CDR1 SNHLY, CDR2 FYNNEI. The CDR3 totals 14 residues. With V trimmed by 8 bases and J by 7 bases, 11 bases remained unmatched. CDR3 loop: CASRPGQPGNEQFF. CDR3 sequence (DNA): TGTGCCAGCCGCCCGGGACAGCCCGGTAATGAGCAGTTCTTC.